The 19 T cell receptor beta chains below were found in one sample sequenced in a study of low-dose radiotherapy and immunotherapy resistance in tumors. First-strand cDNA relied on TRAV- and TRBV-specific primers spanning alpha and beta chains. TCRs were put through 20 PCR cycles of amplification with Phusion. A constant-region primer and the V-primer adapter served as the primer pair. TCRdb ran MiXCR on the reads and lists one entry per CDR3 protein. Counted here are more than 45,000 distinct CDR3 sequences, about 23% occurring once; the ten biggest clones make up just over 5.5%. The time point here: before trial treatment. The specimen was PBMCs, collected before treatment. These receptors were obtained from a male donor with prostate cancer.

The chain carries TRBV18 and TRBJ1-1; D might be TRBD1 (5 bases). V was pared by 3 bases and J by 4 bases, with 18 bases between. Germline V gene lookup returns CDR1 KGHSH and CDR2 LQKENI. The CDR3 has 16 amino acids. DNA for the CDR3: TGTGCCAGCTCACCCATAGCCAGGGTGGGTGGCACTGAAGCTTTCTTT. Residues: CASSPIARVGGTEAFF.

This clonotype was observed at least ten times. This chain links TRBV9 with TRBJ2-2; 9 bases map to TRBD2. This CDR3 contains 14 residues. Trimming cost V 3 bases and J 7 bases; bases outside gene matches: 4. Germline V gene lookup returns CDR1 SGDLS and CDR2 YYNGEE. CDR3 loop: CASSAAAGGGELFF. For the CDR3, the DNA is TGTGCCAGCAGCGCCGCAGCGGGGGGCGGGGAGCTGTTTTTT.

The chain recombines TRBV6-2 or TRBV6-3 with TRBJ1-1, with D maybe TRBD1 (5 bases). With 5 bases removed from V and 7 bases from J, the gap between germline ends came to 11 bases. This CDR3 has 12 residues. Germline values: CDR1 MNHEY, CDR2 SVGEGT. The DNA of the CDR3 is TGTGCCAGCAGTACGTGGGGGGGTGAAGCTTTCTTT. Amino acids: CASSTWGGEAFF.

This clonotype was observed at least ten times. The gene calls are TRBV12-3 or TRBV12-4 and TRBJ2-2; TRBD1 aligns across 8 bases. With V trimmed by 7 bases and J by 6 bases, 7 bases remained unmatched. The CDR3 covers 14 residues. CDR3 coding DNA: TGTGCCAGCATCCGCGGGACAGGATCCGGGGAGCTGTTTTTT. It translates to CASIRGTGSGELFF.

This clonotype is medium-sized (0.01 to 0.1%) by share. V is TRBV5-1 and J is TRBJ2-7, with unresolved D. CDR3 length equals 12 residues. Germline CDR1 SGHRS, CDR2 YFSETQ. The V gene lost 1 base and the J gene lost 4 bases, with 6 bases spanning the gap. CDR3 nucleotide sequence: TGCGCCAGCAGCTTGACCTCGTACGAGCAGTACTTC. It encodes CASSLTSYEQYF.

This clonotype was recorded at least ten times. The J gene is TRBJ2-7, the V gene TRBV7-8; D perhaps matches TRBD1 (6 bases). Germline CDR1 reads SGHVS; CDR2 reads FQNEAQ. V lost 2 bases, J lost 2 bases, and 16 bases lay in between. The CDR3 sequence is 16 residues long. The CDR3 DNA is TGTGCCAGCAGCTTATCTATTGCCAGGGGTGCCTACGAGCAGTACTTC. This translates into CASSLSIARGAYEQYF.

This clonotype was seen many times. The chain couples TRBV5-1 to TRBJ2-1; D not resolved. Germline CDR1 and CDR2: SGHRS and YFSETQ. This CDR3 has 12 amino acids. Trimming stripped 5 bases from V and 8 bases from J, with 11 bases between. The CDR3 DNA is TGCGCCAGCAGTTTGACTCTTTATGAGCAGTTCTTC. Its translation is CASSLTLYEQFF.

The chain combines TRBV7-2 with TRBJ2-7, with 12 bases lining up with TRBD2. The CDR3 contains 18 residues. The germline V gene has CDR1 SGHTA and CDR2 FQGNSA. The V gene end was trimmed by 7 bases and the J gene end by 0 bases; junction bases not matched to a gene: 13. Here the CDR3 reads CASTRWRLAGDSSYEQYF. In DNA, the CDR3 is TGTGCCAGCACCCGGTGGCGACTAGCGGGGGATAGCTCCTACGAGCAGTACTTC. The full variable domain, in which reference TRBV7-2 and TRBJ2-7 provide the parts outside the CDR3, is GAGVSQSPSNKVTEKGKDVELRCDPISGHTALYWYRQSLGQGLEFLIYFQGNSAPDKSGLPSDRFSAERTGGSVSTLTIQRTQQEDSAVYLCASTRWRLAGDSSYEQYFGPGTRLTVT.

For this clonotype: This likely traces to a read error, being one base from a far larger clone. V is TRBV28 and J is TRBJ2-6; D ambiguous. The CDR3 has 15 amino acids. V lost 5 bases to trimming and J lost 3 bases, with 11 bases between them. CDR1 MDHEN and CDR2 SYDVKM come from the germline V gene. The CDR3 reads CASSHTVDGANVLTF. CDR3 coding DNA: TGTGCCAGCAGTCATACCGTGGATGGGGCCAACGTCCTGACTTTC.

This clonotype was recorded many times. The V gene is TRBV24-1, the J gene TRBJ2-5; D call uncertain. CDR1 KGHDR and CDR2 SFDVKD come from the germline V gene. CDR3 length equals 15 residues. The V and J ends lost 4 bases and 2 bases respectively, with 13 bases between them. CDR3 DNA sequence: TGTGCCACCAGTGACCGCCGGGTCCTACAAGAGACCCAGTACTTC. Amino acid sequence: CATSDRRVLQETQYF.

This clonotype was seen repeatedly, ten times or more. This sequence joins TRBV4-2 and TRBJ2-7, with TRBD2 as a possible D gene (7 bases). The germline V and J ends were trimmed by 4 bases and 9 bases, with 16 bases remaining between them. This CDR3 spans 13 amino acids. Germline V gives CDR1 LGHNA, CDR2 YNFKEQ. The CDR3 coding sequence is TGTGCCAGCAGCCCCGCAGGGGAGGGCCCGCAGTACTTC. It codes for CASSPAGEGPQYF.

Ten or more counts support this clonotype. The V call is TRBV4-3, the J call TRBJ2-5; possible D gene TRBD2, 6 bases. With 1 base removed from V and 2 bases from J, the gap between germline ends came to 11 bases. Germline CDR1 LGHNA, CDR2 YSLEER. The CDR3 is 15 amino acids. The CDR3 coding sequence is TGCGCCAGCAGCCAAGTCGGGACTCGACAAGAGACCCAGTACTTC. Its translation is CASSQVGTRQETQYF.

This clonotype has a count of ten or more. The rearrangement joins TRBV19 to TRBJ1-5; 8 positions match TRBD1. The CDR3 sequence is 15 residues long. CDR1 LNHDA and CDR2 SQIVND come from the germline V gene (reference sequence). The junction had 3 bases not matched to a gene; V was cut back by 3 bases and J by 2 bases. DNA of the CDR3: TGTGCCAGTAGTATCCCAGGGGGCGGCAATCAGCCCCAGCATTTT. Its translation is CASSIPGGGNQPQHF.

The table lists this clonotype with a few counts. The chain is built from TRBV5-6 and TRBJ1-5; D is undetermined. Germline V lookup: CDR1 SGHDT, CDR2 YYEEEE. Trimming stripped 1 base from V and 0 bases from J, with 8 bases between. This CDR3 contains 15 residues. The CDR3 loop reads CASSLLGYSNQPQHF. DNA for the CDR3: TGTGCCAGCAGCTTGCTCGGGTATAGCAATCAGCCCCAGCATTTT. Full variable domain (remainder filled in from reference TRBV5-6 and TRBJ1-5): DAGVTQSPTHLIKTRGQQVTLRCSPKSGHDTVSWYQQALGQGPQFIFQYYEEEERQRGNFPDRFSGHQFPNYSSELNVNALLLGDSALYLCASSLLGYSNQPQHFGDGTRLSIL.

This clonotype was detected only a few times. This chain links TRBV12-3 or TRBV12-4 with TRBJ1-1; D may be TRBD1 (6 bases). V lost 6 bases, J lost 0 bases, and 11 bases lay in between. The CDR3 totals 14 residues. The DNA of the CDR3 is TGTGCCAGCAGGCGGACAGAAATGAACACTGAAGCTTTCTTT. Protein: CASRRTEMNTEAFF.

This chain uses TRBV15 with TRBJ2-5; D unclear. Looked up from germline, CDR1 is LNHNV and CDR2 is YYDKDF (reference sequence). There are 16 residues in the CDR3. Trimming took off 0 bases at V and 1 base at J, with 12 bases between the two ends. The CDR3 DNA reads as TGTGCCACCAGCAGAGATCGGCAGACACCCCAAGAGACCCAGTACTTC. Translated: CATSRDRQTPQETQYF.

Note on this clonotype: With a far larger clone one base away, a read error is the likely cause. This chain uses TRBV5-4 with TRBJ2-5; D uncertain. The germline gives CDR1 SGHNT, CDR2 YYREEE (reference sequence). Deletions cut 0 bases from V and 11 bases from J, with 14 bases between. The CDR3 extends over 13 amino acids. The CDR3 spells CASSLVSYNEQYF. CDR3 nucleotides: TGTGCCAGCAGCTTGGTCTCGTACAATGAGCAGTACTTC.

The chain joins TRBV19 to TRBJ2-2, with D maybe TRBD1 (6 bases). Trimming shortened V by 7 bases and J by 4 bases, and 13 bases separated the two germline ends. Germline lookup yields CDR1 LNHDA and CDR2 SQIVND (reference sequence). This CDR3 spans 14 amino acids. The CDR3 protein is CASKQGMGTGELFF. The DNA for the CDR3 is TGTGCCAGTAAACAGGGAATGGGCACCGGGGAGCTGTTTTTT.

This clonotype was recorded many times. V usage is TRBV6-1 and J usage is TRBJ2-1; 7 positions match TRBD2. The germline V gene has CDR1 MNHNS and CDR2 SASEGT. The CDR3 sequence is 16 residues long. V was pared by 0 bases and J by 5 bases, with 7 bases of the junction left unmatched. In nucleotides, the CDR3 is TGTGCCAGCAGTGAAGCGACAGCGGGGTTAAACAATGAGCAGTTCTTC. Protein sequence: CASSEATAGLNNEQFF.